These 26 T cell receptor beta chains originate from one sample sequenced in a study of CD8 T cells in ankylosing spondylitis. One entry per CDR3 protein results from TCRdb running MiXCR on the 5' RACE reads. The data contain around 770,000 distinct CDR3 sequences, roughly 12% of them seen just once; the ten biggest clones take up 0.45% to 0.6%. General study findings and limits: Seemingly distinctive of ankylosing spondylitis blood was a TCR beta motif formed by eight highly homologous variants.

No antigen is known for these receptors. The sequenced sample consisted of blood, either unsorted or a sorted T cell fraction (not recorded which). Receptor source: a male donor with ankylosing spondylitis.

This clonotype has at least ten counts. One junction end disagrees with the germline gene, perhaps due to a read error. The chain combines TRBV7-6 with TRBJ2-4; no firm D call. Germline loops: CDR1 SGHVS, CDR2 FNYEAQ. The CDR3 contains 13 residues. CDR3 protein: CASSLEAQNIQYF. The CDR3 DNA reads TGTGCCAGCAGCTTAGAAGCCCAAAACATTCAGTACTTC.

This clonotype has a handful of counts. The CDR3 DNA is TGTGCCAGCAGCCTGGAGCGGGGGGTCCTCCACAATGAGCAGTTCTTC. It yields the protein CASSLERGVLHNEQFF. This chain connects TRBV7-9 to TRBJ2-1; 9 positions match TRBD2. V lost 5 bases, J lost 5 bases, and 10 bases stayed unmatched. Germline V CDR1 and CDR2: SEHNR, FQNEAQ (reference sequence). The CDR3 is made up of 16 amino acids.

This chain links TRBV6-1 with TRBJ2-7, with D possibly TRBD1 on 5 matching bases. Trimming took 4 bases from V and 2 from J, leaving 12 bases between them. Looked up from germline, CDR1 is MNHNS and CDR2 is SASEGT. CDR3 length: 14 residues. In DNA form, the CDR3 reads TGTGCCAGCAGTGGTGACAGCAGAACCTACGAGCAGTACTTC. Encoded protein: CASSGDSRTYEQYF.

The chain uses TRBV6-5 and TRBJ1-2, with D tentatively TRBD1 (6 bases). The CDR3 loop spans 14 amino acids. The germline V gene has CDR1 MNHEY and CDR2 SVGAGI. Deletions cut 2 bases from V and 7 bases from J, with 14 bases between. In nucleotides, the CDR3 is TGTGCCAGCAGTTACGGGACACTCTCAGGTGGCTACACCTTC. Encoded protein: CASSYGTLSGGYTF.

This clonotype showed up just a few times. The gene calls are TRBV4-3 and TRBJ2-1, with TRBD1 as a possible D gene (6 bases). V gave up 5 bases and J gave up 8 bases, with 22 bases separating them. The CDR3 covers 16 residues. Germline V gene data show CDR1 as LGHNA and CDR2 as YSLEER. The CDR3 bases are TGCGCCAGCAGCGTGGGCAGGGGCTACCTTGGGGATGAGCAGTTCTTC. It translates to CASSVGRGYLGDEQFF.

DNA for the CDR3: TGTGCCAGCAGCCCTCTCCCGGGACAGGGATTCCACGAGCAGTACTTC. Protein sequence: CASSPLPGQGFHEQYF. The chain links TRBV11-2 to TRBJ2-7; 9 nucleotides agree with TRBD1. Germline CDR1 and CDR2: SGHAT and FQNNGV. J gave up 5 bases and V 5 bases, and 13 bases lay outside the gene matches. The CDR3 has 16 amino acids.

This clonotype was observed at least ten times. The chain joins TRBV12-3 or TRBV12-4 to TRBJ1-6; 7 nucleotides align to TRBD1. Losses at the gene ends were 4 bases for V and 10 bases for J; bases not matched to a gene: 10. CDR3 length: 15 amino acids. The CDR3 is CASSSVTGVPSPLHF. CDR3 bases: TGTGCCAGCAGTTCCGTAACAGGGGTCCCCTCACCCCTCCACTTT.

The rearrangement joins TRBV28 to TRBJ2-6; D might be TRBD1 or TRBD2, each matching 6 bases. The V gene lost 9 bases and the J gene lost 5 bases, with 17 bases spanning the gap. Germline-derived CDR1 and CDR2 are MDHEN and SYDVKM. This CDR3 is 15 amino acids long. The CDR3 DNA follows: TGTGCCAGAAGTGGAGGGGGATCTAGGGCCAACGTCCTGACTTTC. It codes for CARSGGGSRANVLTF.

A few counts support this clonotype. The genes are TRBV20-1 and TRBJ2-1; 12 bases map to TRBD2. Trimming cost V 0 bases and J 7 bases; bases outside gene matches: 10. Germline V gene sequence: CDR1 DFQATT, CDR2 SNEGSKA (reference sequence). The CDR3 extends over 17 amino acids. The CDR3 here is CSARDTLAGGPGNEQFF. The CDR3 DNA sequence: TGCAGTGCTAGAGATACTCTAGCGGGGGGGCCAGGAAATGAGCAGTTCTTC.

This clonotype was detected only a few times. V and J are TRBV3-1 and TRBJ2-2, with TRBD1 matching 8 bases. Trimming removed 4 bases from V and 4 bases from J; junction bases left unmatched: 14. Germline V gene lookup returns CDR1 LGHDT and CDR2 YNNKEL (reference sequence). The CDR3 contains 18 residues. DNA of the CDR3: TGTGCCAGCAGCCGTCATTCAATCGCAGACAGGGGCACCGGGGAGCTGTTTTTT. Its protein product is CASSRHSIADRGTGELFF.

Many counts were recorded for this clonotype. The rearrangement uses TRBV12-3 or TRBV12-4 and TRBJ1-2; possible D gene TRBD1, 5 bases. V lost 3 bases to trimming and J lost 2 bases, with 7 bases between them. The CDR3 totals 13 residues. The CDR3 here is CASSFRGNYGYTF. The CDR3, as DNA: TGTGCCAGCAGTTTTAGGGGAAACTATGGCTACACCTTC.

The CDR3: CASSFTQGGYSPLHF. CDR3 DNA: TGTGCCAGCAGCTTCACGCAGGGGGGTTATTCACCCCTCCACTTT. The V gene is TRBV7-9, the J gene TRBJ1-6; 7 positions agree with TRBD1. The CDR3 length is 15 residues. J was trimmed by 8 bases and V by 3 bases; bases with no gene match: 7. Germline V CDR1 and CDR2: SEHNR, FQNEAQ (reference sequence).

This clonotype showed up many times. V usage is TRBV10-3 and J usage is TRBJ1-1; D gene uncertain. This CDR3 is built from 12 residues. Trimming took 1 base from V and 10 from J, leaving 10 bases between them. Per germline, CDR1 ENHRY and CDR2 SYGVKD. This chain's CDR3 is CAISELGEVAFF. The CDR3 coding sequence is TGTGCCATCAGTGAGTTAGGCGAAGTAGCTTTCTTT.

The V gene is TRBV6-2 or TRBV6-3, the J gene TRBJ2-5; 7 nucleotides match TRBD1. V gave up 5 bases and J gave up 5 bases; unmatched junction bases: 14. Germline V gene lookup returns CDR1 MNHEY and CDR2 SVGEGT. This CDR3 contains 16 residues. The CDR3 DNA is TGTGCCAGCAGTCTAGGGACAGCCTCCTATGGGGAGACCCAGTACTTC. This encodes CASSLGTASYGETQYF.

The V and J genes are TRBV6-1 and TRBJ1-3; D is unclear. The CDR3 contains 14 residues. Trimming pared 6 bases from V and 0 bases from J, leaving 9 bases between. Germline V CDR1 and CDR2: MNHNS, SASEGT. The CDR3 protein is CASSLDGSGNTIYF. The CDR3 DNA follows: TGTGCCAGCAGCTTGGACGGCTCTGGAAACACCATATATTTT.

This clonotype was counted only a few times. This chain uses TRBV20-1 with TRBJ2-3; 7 nucleotides match TRBD1. The CDR3 loop spans 16 amino acids. Trimming removed 1 base from V and 3 bases from J; junction bases left unmatched: 10. Germline V gene data show CDR1 as DFQATT and CDR2 as SNEGSKA (reference sequence). Here the CDR3 DNA reads TGCAGTGCTAGAGTACCCTGGACAGGTCGGACAGATACGCAGTATTTT. Translated: CSARVPWTGRTDTQYF.

This clonotype has a handful of counts. The rearrangement links TRBV29-1 to TRBJ1-1, with D possibly being TRBD1 (6 bases). This CDR3 is built from 14 residues. With 1 base removed from V and 6 bases from J, the gap between germline ends came to 15 bases. Germline V CDR1 and CDR2: SQVTM, ANQGSEA. The chain's CDR3 is CSVEGGGAWAEAFF. CDR3 bases: TGCAGCGTTGAAGGAGGGGGTGCGTGGGCTGAAGCTTTCTTT.

Many counts were recorded for this clonotype. The rearrangement links TRBV4-3 to TRBJ2-7; D gene uncertain. V lost 5 bases to trimming and J lost 2 bases, with 13 bases between them. CDR1 and CDR2 from the germline V gene are LGHNA and YSLEER. The CDR3 is 14 residues long. Here the CDR3 reads CASSTERRTYEQYF. The CDR3 DNA follows: TGCGCCAGCAGCACCGAGCGCCGTACCTACGAGCAGTACTTC.

Turning to this clonotype: One end of the junction varies from germline; a read error may be responsible. The genes are TRBV7-8 and TRBJ2-1; no clear D gene. Per the germline V gene, CDR1 is SGHVS and CDR2 is FQNEAQ. This CDR3 has 12 residues. The CDR3 DNA is TGTGACAGCAGCTTAACTTGGGGTGAGCAGTTCTTC. This gives the protein CDSSLTWGEQFF.

In this sample, this clonotype turned up a few times. The chain has TRBV21-1 and TRBJ1-6. TRBV21-1 is a pseudogene. The CDR3 is made up of 13 amino acids. The CDR3 DNA sequence: TGTGCCAGCAGCAAAGTCAAGGTTTCACCCCTCCACTTT. It specifies CASSKVKVSPLHF.

The gene calls are TRBV2 and TRBJ2-7, with a possible D match to TRBD1 (5 bases). This CDR3 has 14 residues. Trimming took 4 bases from V and 0 from J, leaving 10 bases between them. CDR1 and CDR2 from the germline V gene are SNHLY and FYNNEI. The CDR3 DNA sequence: TGTGCCAGCAGTGGGACAATGAGCTCCTACGAGCAGTACTTC. Translated, it gives CASSGTMSSYEQYF.

In this sample, this clonotype turned up a few times. The chain combines TRBV20-1 with TRBJ1-4; no definite D call. The CDR3 sequence is 11 residues long. Germline lookup yields CDR1 DFQATT and CDR2 SNEGSKA (reference sequence). The germline V and J ends were trimmed by 4 bases and 10 bases, with 10 bases remaining between them. The CDR3 loop is CSAMDRRKLFF. Here the CDR3 DNA reads TGCAGTGCTATGGACCGTCGAAAACTGTTTTTT.

The chain employs TRBV4-2 and TRBJ2-1; 9 bases are shared with TRBD2. The germline V gene encodes CDR1 LGHNA and CDR2 YNFKEQ. CDR3 length equals 19 residues. V gave up 1 base and J gave up 1 base; unmatched junction bases: 11. The CDR3 nucleotides are TGTGCCAGCAGCCAAGGTTACGGTAGCGGGGGAAGGTCCTACAATGAGCAGTTCTTC. Translating it yields CASSQGYGSGGRSYNEQFF.

This clonotype was detected only a few times. This sequence joins TRBV4-2 and TRBJ1-2; D remains unclear. The CDR3 loop spans 14 amino acids. The V and J ends lost 5 bases and 4 bases respectively, with 14 bases between them. Per germline, CDR1 LGHNA and CDR2 YNFKEQ. The CDR3, as DNA: TGTGCCAGCAGCTCCGACTCCCGGACCTATGGCTACACCTTC. This gives the protein CASSSDSRTYGYTF.

The V gene is TRBV20-1, the J gene TRBJ1-1; D ambiguous. Trimming pared 5 bases from V and 2 bases from J, leaving 12 bases between. CDR3 length equals 13 residues. Germline CDR1 is DFQATT and CDR2 is SNEGSKA (reference sequence). CDR3 bases: TGCAGTGCTCCCCGACAAAGAAACACTGAAGCTTTCTTT. The encoded protein is CSAPRQRNTEAFF.

This chain uses TRBV20-1 with TRBJ2-2, with D possibly TRBD2 on 6 matching bases. Trimming removed 1 base at V and 4 bases at J, with 10 bases between. The CDR3 loop spans 14 amino acids. The V gene's germline CDR1 is DFQATT and CDR2 SNEGSKA (reference sequence). The CDR3 here is CSARGGRFTGELFF. The CDR3 nucleotides read TGCAGTGCTAGAGGTGGGAGGTTCACCGGGGAGCTGTTTTTT.